Reported below is one T cell receptor beta chain. The antigen remains undetermined. This sample was taken from a study of radiotherapy plus CTLA-4 blockade in lung cancer. Overall study context: Objective responses were recorded in roughly 20% of patients, with disease control recorded in approximately 32%.

Sequencing was performed with immunoSEQ multiplex PCR; in TCRdb, only in-frame clones are kept and a portion is missing. The repertoire holds 81,000 or so clones, with around 90% as singletons. J gave up 5 bases and V 10 bases, and 5 bases lay outside the gene matches. Germline V gives CDR1 SGHNT, CDR2 YYREEE (reference sequence). CDR3 length: 13 amino acids. Alongside CTLA-4 blockade with ipilimumab, patients with chemo-refractory metastatic non-small-cell lung cancer received focal radiation. Study findings and constraints: The authors reported that early blood T cell clone dynamics, with interferon-beta, best predicted response. Clones derived from tumor TCRs expanded in blood after radiotherapy plus ipilimumab.

The gene calls are TRBV5-4 and TRBJ2-7; 14 bases line up with TRBD2. The starting material was peripheral blood, obtained from a patient treated with radiotherapy plus ipilimumab. The sequence was obtained from a human donor with non-small cell lung cancer who had stable disease on radiotherapy plus ipilimumab. This chain's CDR3 is CAGGLAGGHEQYF. DNA of the CDR3: TGTGCCGGCGGACTAGCGGGAGGTCACGAGCAGTACTTC.